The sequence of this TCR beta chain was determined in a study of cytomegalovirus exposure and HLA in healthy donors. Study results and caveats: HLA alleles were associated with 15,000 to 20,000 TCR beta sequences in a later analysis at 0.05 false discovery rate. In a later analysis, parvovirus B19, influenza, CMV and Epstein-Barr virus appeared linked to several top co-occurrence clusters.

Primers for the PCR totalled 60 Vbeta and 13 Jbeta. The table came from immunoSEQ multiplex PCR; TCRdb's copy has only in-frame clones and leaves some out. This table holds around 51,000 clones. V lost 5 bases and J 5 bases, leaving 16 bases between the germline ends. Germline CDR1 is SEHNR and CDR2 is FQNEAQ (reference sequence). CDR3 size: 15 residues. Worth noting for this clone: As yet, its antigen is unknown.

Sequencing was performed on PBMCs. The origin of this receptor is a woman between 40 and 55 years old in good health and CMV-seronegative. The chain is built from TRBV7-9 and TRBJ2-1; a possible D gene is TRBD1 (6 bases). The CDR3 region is CASSPSGTYDNEQFF. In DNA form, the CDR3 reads TGTGCCAGCAGCCCTTCCGGGACATACGACAATGAGCAGTTCTTC.